These 16 T cell receptor beta chains came from one sample sequenced in a study of cytomegalovirus exposure and HLA in healthy donors. In the PCR, 60 Vbeta and 13 Jbeta primers were used. TCRdb's copy holds only in-frame clones and misses some; the assay was immunoSEQ multiplex PCR. Counted here are roughly 93,000 clones, roughly 70% occurring once; the ten biggest clones make up roughly 1.8%. Sequences were obtained from PBMCs. The source of these receptors is a male donor in good health and CMV-seronegative.

V and J are TRBV9 and TRBJ2-3, with D unresolved. The germline V gene has CDR1 SGDLS and CDR2 YYNGEE. The CDR3 consists of 12 residues. Trimming pared 3 bases from V and 0 bases from J, leaving 2 bases between. Written as DNA, the CDR3 is TGTGCCAGCAGCGCAAGCACAGATACGCAGTATTTT. Amino acids: CASSASTDTQYF.

The rearrangement uses TRBV5-1 and TRBJ2-2; possibly TRBD2 for D (5 bases). The ends were cut back, 4 bases at V and 6 bases at J, with 10 bases in the middle. Germline lookup yields CDR1 SGHRS and CDR2 YFSETQ. The CDR3 totals 13 residues. CDR3 in DNA: TGCGCCAGCAGCCGAGGGTCTTCCGGGGAGCTGTTTTTT. This codes for CASSRGSSGELFF.

With regard to this clone: This CDR3 is also generated by other DNA sequences in the sample. The chain is built from TRBV27 and TRBJ1-4; the D gene is possibly TRBD1 (6 bases). The V gene's germline CDR1 is MNHEY and CDR2 SMNVEV (reference sequence). With 6 bases removed from V and 4 bases from J, the gap between germline ends came to 18 bases. The CDR3 is 16 residues long. The CDR3 DNA is TGTGCCAGCAGAAAACAGGGATCATCCGGTAATGAAAAACTGTTTTTT. Its protein is CASRKQGSSGNEKLFF.

This clone has just a few counts. V is TRBV18 and J is TRBJ1-1; D remains ambiguous. This CDR3 region has 14 residues. V was pared by 5 bases and J by 1 base, with 11 bases between. Germline CDR1 KGHSH, CDR2 LQKENI. The CDR3: CASSAAAGNTEAFF. Written as DNA, the CDR3 is TGTGCCAGCTCAGCGGCAGCCGGGAACACTGAAGCTTTCTTT.

This clone turned up a few times. This chain joins TRBV6-5 and TRBJ1-2; 10 bases align to TRBD1. The CDR3 is 15 amino acids. V lost 6 bases, J lost 4 bases, and 8 bases stayed unmatched. Germline CDR1 MNHEY, CDR2 SVGAGI. CDR3 nucleotide sequence: TGTGCCAGCAGCTCCCTCGGGACAGGGGCCTATGGCTACACCTTC. Amino acids: CASSSLGTGAYGYTF.

The rearrangement links TRBV27 to TRBJ2-3; no clear D. CDR1 is MNHEY, CDR2 SMNVEV, per germline (reference sequence). The V and J ends lost 7 bases and 6 bases respectively, with 8 bases between them. The CDR3 spans 11 residues. This CDR3 is CASTSSDTQYF. DNA for the CDR3: TGTGCCAGCACCTCTTCGGATACGCAGTATTTT.

The chain recombines TRBV4-1 with TRBJ1-2; no reliable D call. Between the trimmed V and J ends, which lost 0 bases and 4 bases, there was a span of 15 bases. This CDR3 region has 16 residues. Germline-derived CDR1 and CDR2 are MGHRA and YSYEKL. The CDR3 region is CASSQDSAAVRYGYTF. The CDR3 region has the DNA TGCGCCAGCAGCCAAGATTCCGCGGCGGTGCGCTATGGCTACACCTTC.

This clone was observed a few times. The chain links TRBV4-2 to TRBJ2-1; 14 bases are shared with TRBD2. With 1 base clipped from V and 1 base from J, the junction kept 3 bases outside the gene matches. Germline-derived CDR1 and CDR2 are LGHNA and YNFKEQ. The CDR3 runs to 18 residues. The chain's CDR3 is CASSQVRLAGGSYNEQFF. In DNA, the CDR3 is TGTGCCAGCAGCCAAGTTAGACTAGCGGGAGGGTCCTACAATGAGCAGTTCTTC.

V is TRBV19 and J is TRBJ2-5; 8 positions agree with TRBD2. CDR3 length: 16 amino acids. Germline CDR1 and CDR2: LNHDA and SQIVND (reference sequence). Germline trimming cut 2 bases from V and 1 base from J; bases unmatched to any gene: 6. CDR3 in amino acids: CASSILSGSPQETQYF. The DNA for the CDR3 is TGTGCCAGTAGTATACTCAGCGGGAGCCCCCAAGAGACCCAGTACTTC.

This clone was picked up a small number of times. This chain connects TRBV2 to TRBJ1-1; D call uncertain. This CDR3 spans 13 amino acids. V was shortened by 2 bases and J by 10 bases, with 14 bases between the two germline ends. Per germline, CDR1 SNHLY and CDR2 FYNNEI. CDR3 region: CASSETAGNRAFF. The CDR3 DNA reads as TGTGCCAGCAGTGAAACGGCGGGGAACCGAGCTTTCTTT.

This sequence joins TRBV7-3 and TRBJ2-3, with 8 positions matching TRBD1. This CDR3 has 19 residues. Germline V gene lookup returns CDR1 SGHTA and CDR2 FQGTGA. V shed 3 bases and J 3 bases; nucleotides not matched to a gene: 17. CDR3 protein: CASSFNHPGGKGGTDTQYF. The DNA of the CDR3 is TGTGCCAGCAGCTTTAATCACCCAGGGGGCAAAGGGGGGACAGATACGCAGTATTTT.

The rearrangement uses TRBV7-8 and TRBJ2-5; the match to TRBD2 covers 7 bases. The CDR3 loop spans 17 amino acids. Looked up from germline, CDR1 is SGHVS and CDR2 is FQNEAQ. V was clipped by 2 bases and J by 0 bases; unmatched bases: 9. In nucleotides, the CDR3 is TGTGCCAGCAGCTTATCCCCGGGACTACCAAACCAAGAGACCCAGTACTTC. Translated: CASSLSPGLPNQETQYF. The full variable domain, with the rest looked up from reference TRBV7-8 and TRBJ2-5, is GAGVSQSPRYKVAKRGQDVALRCDPISGHVSLFWYQQALGQGPEFLTYFQNEAQLDKSGLPSDRFFAERPEGSVSTLKIQRTQQEDSAVYLCASSLSPGLPNQETQYFGPGTRLLVL.

This chain joins TRBV5-1 and TRBJ2-5, with 7 positions matching TRBD2. This CDR3 is 18 amino acids long. Looked up from germline, CDR1 is SGHRS and CDR2 is YFSETQ. Germline trimming cut 3 bases from V and 2 bases from J; bases unmatched to any gene: 16. This CDR3 is CASSSSLVFRGGQETQYF. The CDR3 DNA sequence: TGCGCCAGCAGCTCAAGTTTAGTGTTCCGCGGGGGACAAGAGACCCAGTACTTC.

The chain recombines TRBV7-6 with TRBJ2-5; D gene uncertain. V lost 5 bases and J lost 2, with 3 bases in between. The CDR3 runs to 11 residues. CDR1 and CDR2 (germline): SGHVS, FNYEAQ. The CDR3 DNA reads as TGTGCCAGCAGCCAACAAGAGACCCAGTACTTC. Amino acids: CASSQQETQYF.

V gene TRBV28 combines with J gene TRBJ1-2; D possibly corresponds to TRBD1 (5 bases). Germline CDR1 and CDR2: MDHEN and SYDVKM. The CDR3 loop spans 15 amino acids. The ends were cut back, 6 bases at V and 0 bases at J, with 14 bases in the middle. CDR3: CASRSPGPTNYGYTF. CDR3 bases: TGTGCCAGCAGATCCCCAGGGCCTACTAACTATGGCTACACCTTC.

The V and J genes are TRBV11-3 and TRBJ2-1, with TRBD1 as a possible D gene (6 bases). The CDR3 runs 13 residues. Germline V lookup: CDR1 SGHNT, CDR2 YENEEA. V dropped 6 bases and J dropped 4 bases, with 10 bases sitting between them. Here the CDR3 DNA reads TGTGCCAGCAGTCCCGGGACATACAATGAGCAGTTCTTC. Protein product: CASSPGTYNEQFF.